The 17 T cell receptor beta chains below all came from one sample that was sequenced in a study of Graves' ophthalmopathy and Graves' hyperthyroidism. Beta-chain TCR CDR3 regions were amplified from RNA transcripts. Second-round multiplex PCR came after a first-round RT-PCR that employed HTBI primers. TCRdb itself ran the multiplex PCR reads through MiXCR, one entry per CDR3 protein. The data hold over 450,000 distinct CDR3 sequences, with around 14% observed a single time. The sample comprised blood. The receptor source for this set is a woman aged 30 to 39 with Graves' ophthalmopathy.

This clonotype was seen at least ten times. This chain joins TRBV14 and TRBJ2-5; 11 positions agree with TRBD2. CDR3 length: 17 residues. The junction had 8 bases not matched to a gene; V was cut back by 3 bases and J by 2 bases. CDR1 and CDR2 (germline): SGHDN, FVKESK. The CDR3 bases are TGTGCCAGCAGCCACCTACTAGCGGGGGCCTCGCAAGAGACCCAGTACTTC. Amino acid sequence: CASSHLLAGASQETQYF.

This clonotype was counted at least ten times. V gene TRBV11-2 combines with J gene TRBJ1-2; D is possibly TRBD1 (6 bases). CDR1 is SGHAT, CDR2 FQNNGV, per germline. The CDR3 is made up of 13 amino acids. V lost 4 bases and J lost 8, with 14 bases in between. The CDR3 DNA sequence: TGTGCCAGCAGCTCTCCCCGACAGGAGGGCTACACCTTC. Amino acids: CASSSPRQEGYTF.

This clonotype was seen more than once but under ten times. V and J are TRBV30 and TRBJ2-7; TRBD2 aligns across 8 bases. J was trimmed by 2 bases and V by 8 bases; bases with no gene match: 11. CDR1 and CDR2 (germline): GTSNPN, SVGIG (reference sequence). This CDR3 region has 14 residues. CDR3 in amino acids: CALRGGRHTYEQYF. DNA of the CDR3: TGTGCCCTTCGGGGGGGACGTCACACCTACGAGCAGTACTTC.

On this clonotype: A junction boundary mismatches the germline segment, possibly from a read error. V is TRBV27 and J is TRBJ1-1; D may be TRBD1 (5 bases). The CDR3 runs to 15 residues. Germline CDR1 is MNHEY and CDR2 is SMNVEV (reference sequence). The CDR3 loop is CASSGGELSYTDAFF. CDR3 in DNA: TGTGCCAGCAGCGGGGGGGAGCTCAGCTACACTGATGCTTTCTTT.

This clonotype was detected ten times or more. This sequence joins TRBV7-6 and TRBJ2-5; TRBD2 matches at 11 bases. The V segment lost 1 base and the J segment 0 bases; nucleotides outside the gene matches: 7. Germline V gene data show CDR1 as SGHVS and CDR2 as FNYEAQ. This CDR3 contains 18 residues. As DNA, the CDR3 is TGTGCCAGCAGCTTAGGACTAGCGGGGTGGGTTTACCAAGAGACCCAGTACTTC. This encodes CASSLGLAGWVYQETQYF.

The CDR3 DNA reads TGTGCCAGCAGTGAAGTACAGATCCAAGAGACCCAGTACTTC. Translated, it gives CASSEVQIQETQYF. The genes are TRBV2 and TRBJ2-5, with D hard to call. This CDR3 spans 14 amino acids. Trimming removed 1 base at V and 1 base at J, with 7 bases between. The germline gives CDR1 SNHLY, CDR2 FYNNEI. The full variable domain, with the rest looked up from reference TRBV2 and TRBJ2-5, is EPEVTQTPSHQVTQMGQEVILRCVPISNHLYFYWYRQILGQKVEFLVSFYNNEISEKSEIFDDQFSVERPDGSNFTLKIRSTKLEDSAMYFCASSEVQIQETQYFGPGTRLLVL.

This clonotype was detected ten times or more. The chain joins TRBV6-5 to TRBJ1-1, with D tentatively TRBD1 (6 bases). The CDR3 extends over 14 amino acids. Trimming took 5 bases from V and 1 from J, leaving 11 bases between them. CDR1 and CDR2 (germline): MNHEY, SVGAGI. The CDR3 region is CASSTQGKNTEAFF. DNA for the CDR3: TGTGCCAGCAGTACTCAGGGGAAGAACACTGAAGCTTTCTTT.

This clonotype appeared many times. The chain is built from TRBV20-1 and TRBJ2-7, with TRBD2 matching over 7 bases. V trimming: 3 bases; J trimming: 3 bases; junction bases outside the gene matches: 5. CDR1 and CDR2 (germline): DFQATT, SNEGSKA (reference sequence). This CDR3 region has 13 residues. CDR3 bases: TGCAGTGCTAGTACCGGGACTAACTACGAGCAGTACTTC. This translates into CSASTGTNYEQYF.

This clonotype showed up many times. The chain couples TRBV28 to TRBJ2-7; TRBD1 or TRBD2 may be the D gene (5 bases each). The CDR3 has 15 amino acids. The germline CDR1 and CDR2 sequences are MDHEN and SYDVKM. V lost 3 bases and J lost 0, with 12 bases in between. The chain's CDR3 is CASSFPRGASYEQYF. CDR3 DNA sequence: TGTGCCAGCAGTTTTCCCAGAGGGGCCTCCTACGAGCAGTACTTC.

Ten or more counts support this clonotype. J is TRBJ1-3 and V is TRBV4-1; D gene unclear. CDR3 length: 14 amino acids. CDR1 and CDR2 (germline): MGHRA, YSYEKL. The V gene lost 1 base and the J gene lost 8 bases, with 12 bases spanning the gap. The CDR3 loop is CASSQAVHRDTIYF. The CDR3 DNA reads TGCGCCAGCAGCCAAGCGGTGCACCGGGACACCATATATTTT.

This clonotype was counted many times. This chain connects TRBV20-1 to TRBJ1-5; no firm D call. Germline CDR1 reads DFQATT; CDR2 reads SNEGSKA (reference sequence). This CDR3 has 12 residues. The V end lost 5 bases, the J end lost 4 bases, and 9 bases lay between the germline ends. This CDR3 reads CSAAAGNQPQHF. In nucleotides, the CDR3 is TGCAGTGCTGCGGCCGGTAATCAGCCCCAGCATTTT.

About this clonotype: Without the conserved terminal phenylalanine or tryptophan, this CDR3 likely stems from a read error. No DNA is shown, since the ends of the CDR3 on it are uncertain; the CDR3 is the one TCRdb lists. This chain links TRBV6-1 with TRBJ2-2; TRBD2 is taken as the D call from the table, unchecked against the DNA. The CDR3 is made up of 15 amino acids, end residues included. CDR1 and CDR2 (germline): MNHNS, SASEGT. The chain's CDR3 is CASDLAGGDTGELCL.

This clonotype was seen just once. An end of the junction differs from the germline gene, which may be a read error. The chain links TRBV3-1 to TRBJ2-7; D unresolved. The CDR3 is 12 residues long. CDR1 and CDR2 from the germline V gene are LGHDT and YNNKEL (reference sequence). CDR3 residues: CASSLGFYDQYF. The CDR3 nucleotides are TGTGCCAGCAGCCTAGGATTCTACGATCAGTACTTC.

The table lists this clonotype with many counts. The V call is TRBV9, the J call TRBJ1-1; 9 bases agree with TRBD1. CDR3 length: 15 amino acids. Germline CDR1 is SGDLS and CDR2 is YYNGEE. Unmatched junction bases numbered 9, after V lost 4 bases and J lost 5 bases. The DNA for the CDR3 is TGTGCCAGCAGCTTAACCGGGACAGGGCGAACTGAAGCTTTCTTT. Translation gives CASSLTGTGRTEAFF.

This clonotype was observed many times. The V gene is TRBV20-1, the J gene TRBJ2-5; TRBD2 aligns across 7 bases. The CDR3 totals 15 residues. Germline V lookup: CDR1 DFQATT, CDR2 SNEGSKA (reference sequence). Trimming removed 4 bases from V and 0 bases from J; junction bases left unmatched: 8. The CDR3 nucleotides read TGCAGTGCTACGACTAGCTCAAAGTACCAAGAGACCCAGTACTTC. It is translated as CSATTSSKYQETQYF.

In this sample, this clonotype turned up many times. The chain combines TRBV6-1 with TRBJ1-1; D is uncertain. This CDR3 comprises 12 residues. CDR1 and CDR2 (germline): MNHNS, SASEGT. Trimming pared 6 bases from V and 5 bases from J, leaving 10 bases between. As DNA, the CDR3 is TGTGCCAGCAGGGTCCCTTGGACTGAAGCTTTCTTT. Residues: CASRVPWTEAFF.

Ten or more counts support this clonotype. A junction end diverges from the germline sequence, so it may reflect a read error. The chain recombines TRBV7-9 with TRBJ1-6; D is perhaps TRBD1 (5 bases). CDR3 length equals 12 residues. Germline-derived CDR1 and CDR2 are SEHNR and FQNEAQ (reference sequence). The CDR3: CANSSGGGTLHF. The CDR3 DNA sequence: TGTGCCAACAGCTCCGGGGGTGGGACCCTCCACTTT.